The rows below give T cell receptor beta chains drawn from one sample of a study of cytomegalovirus exposure and HLA in healthy donors. Clones were sequenced by immunoSEQ multiplex PCR, and TCRdb holds only the in-frame ones, with some missing. The sample table sets out approximately 50,000 clones. Sequenced sample: PBMCs. These receptors all come from a woman aged 40 to 50 in good health and CMV-seronegative. The CDR3 runs from the conserved cysteine through the conserved F or W. D genes are given only for firm matches. Size is stated for part of the rows, as once, few or many counts, or as a class when the clone is expanded.

cdr3_nt	cdr3_aa	v_call	clone_size	d_call	j_call
TGTGCCAGCTCACCACGGGAGGGACCGGCTGAGCAGTTCTTC	CASSPREGPAEQFF	TRBV18	NA	TRBD2	TRBJ2-1
TGTGCCAGCAGCCAGGGGACAACCGGGGACTATGGCCACACCTTC	CASSQGTTGDYGHTF	TRBV7-9	NA	NA	TRBJ1-2
TGTGCCTGGAGTGTAGGGACTAGCGTTGCCTACGAGCAGTACTTC	CAWSVGTSVAYEQYF	TRBV30	NA	TRBD2	TRBJ2-7
TGTGCCAGCAGAGGACTAGAGCCTTCGGATACGCAGTATTTT	CASRGLEPSDTQYF	TRBV2	NA	TRBD2	TRBJ2-3
TGCGCCAGCAGCTTAACCGGGACTAGCAGAGTCTACGAGCAGTACTTC	CASSLTGTSRVYEQYF	TRBV5-1	NA	TRBD2	TRBJ2-7
TGTGCCAGCAGTCCACCAGGGGCTCGGAACACTGAAGCTTTCTTT	CASSPPGARNTEAFF	TRBV6-5	NA	NA	TRBJ1-1
TGTGCCTGGCAGACGTGGACGGACACTAACTATGGCTACACCTTC	CAWQTWTDTNYGYTF	TRBV30	NA	NA	TRBJ1-2
TGTGCCTGGAGTGACGGCGACAGGGTCCTAGGGAAGCAGTACTTC	CAWSDGDRVLGKQYF	TRBV30	NA	TRBD1	TRBJ2-7
TGTGCCAGCAGCTTAGGAGGGGGTAGAAGAAATCAGCCCCAGCATTTT	CASSLGGGRRNQPQHF	TRBV7-9	NA	NA	TRBJ1-5
TGTGCCAGCAGTGAGGGGGGGGGTTGGGGCAATCAGCCCCAGCATTTT	CASSEGGGWGNQPQHF	TRBV25-1	NA	NA	TRBJ1-5
TGCGCCAGCAGCCAAGTACGGGGGGAAAAACTGTTTTTT	CASSQVRGEKLFF	TRBV4-1	NA	NA	TRBJ1-4
TGTGCCAGCACCATACAGGGGGTACTAGAGACCCAGTACTTC	CASTIQGVLETQYF	TRBV6-1	NA	TRBD1	TRBJ2-5
TGCGCCAGCAGCCAAAGGCTAGACAATGAGCAGTTCTTC	CASSQRLDNEQFF	TRBV4-3	medium-sized	NA	TRBJ2-1
TGTGCCAGCAGCTACGACAGGAACACTGAAGCTTTCTTT	CASSYDRNTEAFF	TRBV9	NA	NA	TRBJ1-1
TGTGCCAGCAGCGCGTCTAACTCTAACTATGGCTACACCTTC	CASSASNSNYGYTF	TRBV9	NA	NA	TRBJ1-2
TGTGCCAGCAGATCTCAGGGGGCGAGAAACCCAAGGGATAATGAAAAACTGTTTTTT	CASRSQGARNPRDNEKLFF	TRBV7-9	NA	TRBD1	TRBJ1-4
TGTGCCAGCAGTGATGCGGTCAGTTCGGGGAGCTCCTACAATGAGCAGTTCTTC	CASSDAVSSGSSYNEQFF	TRBV6-1	NA	NA	TRBJ2-1
TGTGCCAGCAGCCTCTCCGGGACAGGGTGGCGAGGCTACACCTTC	CASSLSGTGWRGYTF	TRBV7-2	NA	TRBD1	TRBJ1-2
TGTGCCAGCAGACGACAGGGGGAAGTCGGGGAGCTGTTTTTT	CASRRQGEVGELFF	TRBV6-5	NA	TRBD1	TRBJ2-2